This T cell receptor (beta chain) stems from a study of memory CD4+ T cells and cytomegalovirus serostatus. Across the whole study: This sample comes from healthy Belgian adults, about 10 CMV seropositive, roughly 22 seronegative. Study-wide results and caveats: CD4+ memory repertoires contained about two fifths of the 164 reported CMV TCRbeta sequences. Repertoires predicted CMV serostatus with median bootstrapped AUC of around 0.95.

Repertoires were generated with immunoSEQ multiplex PCR, while TCRdb's copy carries only in-frame clones and drops some. This sample has approximately 61,000 clones, with more than 75% found just once. Turning to this clone: What it recognizes is unknown.

The V end was cut by 1 base, the J end by 2 bases, with 12 bases between. CDR1 is MGHDK and CDR2 is SYGVNS in the germline V gene. CDR3 length: 15 amino acids. Single viable CD3+CD4+CD8-CD45RO+ cells were sorted as the memory CD4+ T cells. This chain connects TRBV25-1 to TRBJ2-7, with a weak D call TRBD2 (5 bases). The clonotype comes from an adult in good health and CMV-seronegative. Sequenced: memory CD4+ T cells from blood. CDR3 loop: CASSEWGVRAYEQYF. In nucleotides, the CDR3 is TGTGCCAGCAGTGAATGGGGAGTGAGGGCCTACGAGCAGTACTTC.